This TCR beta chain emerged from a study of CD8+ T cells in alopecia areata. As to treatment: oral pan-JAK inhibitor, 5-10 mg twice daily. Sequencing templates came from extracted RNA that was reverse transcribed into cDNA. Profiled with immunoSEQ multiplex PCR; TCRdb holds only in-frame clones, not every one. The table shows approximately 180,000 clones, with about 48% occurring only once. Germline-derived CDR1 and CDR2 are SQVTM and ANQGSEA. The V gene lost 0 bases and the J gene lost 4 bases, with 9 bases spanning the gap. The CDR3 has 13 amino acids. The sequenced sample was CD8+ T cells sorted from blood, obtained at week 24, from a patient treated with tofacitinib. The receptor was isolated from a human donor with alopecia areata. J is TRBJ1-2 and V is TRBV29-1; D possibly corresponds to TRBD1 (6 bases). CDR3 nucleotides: TGCAGCGTTGAAGAACAGGGTGGCTATGGCTACACCTTC. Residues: CSVEEQGGYGYTF.